The clone carrying this T cell receptor beta chain was detected ten times or more. Its antigen is not identified. The germline gives CDR1 SNHLY, CDR2 FYNNEI. The CDR3 runs 15 residues. Trimming cost V 4 bases and J 5 bases; bases outside gene matches: 8. The data originate from a study of neurological immune-mediated disorders. Study results and caveats: No CDR3 amino acid sequences recurred among expanded clones across subjects, suggesting private repertoires in all groups.

TCRdb recomputed calls from the 5' RACE reads with MiXCR, one row per CDR3 protein. The repertoire holds 66,000 or so distinct CDR3 sequences, 5.2% seen once, with approximately 2.8% in the top ten. Sequencing was carried out using PBMCs. The receptor was derived from a woman in her twenties or thirties with multiple sclerosis. J is TRBJ2-5 and V is TRBV2; 9 nucleotides line up with TRBD2. The CDR3 coding sequence is TGTGCCAGCAGTGTGTTAGCGGGGGTTGGTGAGACCCAGTACTTC. Protein: CASSVLAGVGETQYF.